This T cell receptor beta chain was obtained from a study of T cell responses to AZD1222 COVID-19 vaccine. The repertoire was sequenced with immunoSEQ multiplex PCR; TCRdb's copy has only in-frame clones and lacks some. The sample has tens of thousands of clones; approximately 80% are singletons. Overall study results and limits: Females outnumbered males among donors, who were mostly white British; clonal diversity was possibly underestimated. Baseline serostatus was positive in only six AZD1222 recipients.

Worth noting for this clone: As yet, its antigen is unknown.

The material sequenced was peripheral blood, taken on day 0 of AZD1222 vaccination. The sequence derives from an adult in good health.

The CDR3 spells CASSFPGTGVEQYF. The CDR3 nucleotides read TGTGCCAGCAGCTTCCCCGGGACAGGGGTCGAGCAGTACTTC. V usage is TRBV7-9 and J usage is TRBJ2-7, with 10 positions matching TRBD1. This CDR3 spans 14 amino acids. The J segment lost 6 bases and the V segment lost 3 bases, leaving 5 bases of the junction unmatched. Looked up from germline, CDR1 is SEHNR and CDR2 is FQNEAQ (reference sequence).